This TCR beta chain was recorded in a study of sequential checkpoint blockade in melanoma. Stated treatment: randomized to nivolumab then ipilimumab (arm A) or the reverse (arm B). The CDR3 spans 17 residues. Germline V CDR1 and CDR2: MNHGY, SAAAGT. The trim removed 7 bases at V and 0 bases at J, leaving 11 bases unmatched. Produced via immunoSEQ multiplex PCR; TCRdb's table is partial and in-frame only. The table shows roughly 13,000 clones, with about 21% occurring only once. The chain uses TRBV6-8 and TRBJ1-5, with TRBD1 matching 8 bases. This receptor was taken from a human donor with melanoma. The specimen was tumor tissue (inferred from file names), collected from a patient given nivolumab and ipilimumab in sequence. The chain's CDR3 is CASIQGTGSYSNQPQHF. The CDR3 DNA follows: TGTGCCAGCATCCAGGGGACAGGCTCGTATAGCAATCAGCCCCAGCATTTT.